This T cell receptor (beta chain) was captured by sequencing in a study of a mutant IDH1 vaccine in newly diagnosed glioma. Study as a whole: Vaccine dosing followed radiotherapy by 4-6 weeks, or accompanied temozolomide cycles. An approximately 62% male, around 38% female split and a mean age of about 40 years characterized treated patients. General study findings and limits: Pseudoprogression seemed unrelated to changes in top peripheral T cell clonotypes. Immune responses induced by the vaccine were seen in 93.3% of patients, spanning multiple MHC alleles.

Time point reported: week 11, during vaccination. It was 300 ug of mutant IDH1 20-mer peptide that made up each vaccine dose, given with topical imiquimod. The germline CDR1 and CDR2 sequences are SNHLY and FYNNEI. Trimming removed 8 bases at V and 0 bases at J, with 11 bases between. The CDR3 has 15 amino acids. This clone was observed once. The antigen is undetermined. Data came from immunoSEQ multiplex PCR; TCRdb stores just in-frame clones and leaves some out. Of 25,000 to 35,000 clones in the sample, around 87% were seen once. The clonotype was recovered from a man between 18 and 35 years old with glioma. The chain carries TRBV2 and TRBJ1-6, with D hard to call. The sequencing used PBMCs, collected from a glioma patient whose treatment included an IDH1 peptide vaccine. CDR3 DNA: TGTGCCAGCCTTAGAGGGAGCTCCTATAATTCACCCCTCCACTTT. Residues: CASLRGSSYNSPLHF.